Below, 24 T cell receptor beta chains from the same sample are listed, as sequenced in a study of T cell responses to AZD1222 COVID-19 vaccine. Sequenced by immunoSEQ multiplex PCR; TCRdb stores in-frame clones only, minus some. The table lists 110,000 or so clones, about four fifths of them singletons. Sample: peripheral blood, taken on day 0 of AZD1222 vaccination. The receptors come from an adult in good health.

This chain joins TRBV7-2 and TRBJ1-6, with TRBD1 identical over 7 bases. The germline V gene encodes CDR1 SGHTA and CDR2 FQGNSA. The ends lost 6 bases at V and 7 bases at J; junction bases unmatched: 6. The CDR3 totals 14 residues. The chain's CDR3 is CASRRGQLNSPLHF. Here the CDR3 DNA reads TGTGCCAGCAGGAGGGGACAGCTGAATTCACCCCTCCACTTT.

The chain joins TRBV4-3 to TRBJ2-3; tentatively, D is TRBD2 (7 bases). Germline V gives CDR1 LGHNA, CDR2 YSLEER. With 0 bases removed from V and 10 bases from J, the gap between germline ends came to 14 bases. This CDR3 is 14 amino acids long. The CDR3 sequence is CASSQEGLGGAQYF. CDR3 nucleotide sequence: TGCGCCAGCAGCCAAGAAGGACTAGGGGGAGCGCAGTATTTT.

The J gene is TRBJ1-1, the V gene TRBV14, with D unresolved. The CDR3 totals 14 residues. Trimming took 6 bases from V and 5 from J, leaving 16 bases between them. In germline, CDR1 is SGHDN, CDR2 FVKESK. In DNA form, the CDR3 reads TGTGCCAGCAGTTCGGGGTTTCTGAGGACTGAAGCTTTCTTT. It yields the protein CASSSGFLRTEAFF.

This clone was seen more than once but under ten times. The J gene is TRBJ1-2, the V gene TRBV12-3 or TRBV12-4, with D tentatively TRBD1 (5 bases). The CDR3 covers 13 residues. V lost 1 base, J lost 7 bases, and 10 bases lay in between. The DNA of the CDR3 is TGTGCCAGCAGTTTAGGTTGGACATTTGGCTACACCTTC. It yields the protein CASSLGWTFGYTF.

The rearrangement links TRBV7-9 to TRBJ1-2, with 7 bases lining up with TRBD1. V was clipped by 3 bases and J by 5 bases; unmatched bases: 6. The germline gives CDR1 SEHNR, CDR2 FQNEAQ (reference sequence). The CDR3 runs to 14 residues. CDR3 sequence reads: CASSLQGQLYGYTF. In DNA, the CDR3 is TGTGCCAGCAGCTTGCAGGGACAGCTTTATGGCTACACCTTC.

The chain employs TRBV27 and TRBJ1-5; D is possibly TRBD1 (5 bases). Germline values: CDR1 MNHEY, CDR2 SMNVEV (reference sequence). V was shortened by 5 bases and J by 4 bases, with 15 bases between the two germline ends. The CDR3 extends over 15 amino acids. The DNA for the CDR3 is TGTGCCAGCAGTCCCCTCCCAGGGCCGAATCAGCCCCAGCATTTT. Its translation is CASSPLPGPNQPQHF.

The chain recombines TRBV10-3 with TRBJ1-2; perhaps TRBD1 as D (5 bases). Germline CDR1 reads ENHRY; CDR2 reads SYGVKD. The V gene lost 6 bases and the J gene lost 1 base, with 12 bases spanning the gap. CDR3 length equals 14 residues. In nucleotides, the CDR3 is TGTGCCATCAGACCGGACATTCTTAACTATGGCTACACCTTC. The encoded protein is CAIRPDILNYGYTF.

The chain combines TRBV30 with TRBJ1-1; TRBD1 matches 7 bases. This CDR3 has 14 residues. With V trimmed by 4 bases and J by 1 base, 6 bases remained unmatched. Germline V gene data show CDR1 as GTSNPN and CDR2 as SVGIG (reference sequence). CDR3 bases: TGTGCCTGGACCCGGGACAGCTCGAACACTGAAGCTTTCTTT. This gives the protein CAWTRDSSNTEAFF.

CDR3 residues: CASSQNTGELFF. Here the CDR3 DNA reads TGTGCCAGCAGCCAAAACACCGGGGAGCTGTTTTTT. The chain carries TRBV12-3 or TRBV12-4 and TRBJ2-2, with D hard to call. CDR3 length: 12 amino acids. Deletions cut 6 bases from V and 2 bases from J, with 4 bases between.

This clone was counted between two and nine times. The chain recombines TRBV27 with TRBJ1-3; D not resolved. The CDR3 extends over 15 amino acids. Per the germline V gene, CDR1 is MNHEY and CDR2 is SMNVEV (reference sequence). Trimming cost V 2 bases and J 4 bases, with 12 bases left between them. CDR3 in amino acids: CASSLIGGSGNTIYF. Here the CDR3 DNA reads TGTGCCAGCAGTTTAATCGGAGGATCGGGAAACACCATATATTTT.

This clone appeared a few times. V is TRBV7-8 and J is TRBJ1-4; D call uncertain. With 1 base removed from V and 10 bases from J, the gap between germline ends came to 7 bases. The V gene's germline CDR1 is SGHVS and CDR2 FQNEAQ. CDR3 length equals 12 residues. CDR3 sequence (DNA): TGTGCCAGCAGCTTAGACCGGGGAAAACTGTTTTTT. It encodes CASSLDRGKLFF.

J is TRBJ1-5 and V is TRBV29-1; 7 nucleotides match TRBD1. CDR1 and CDR2 from the germline V gene are SQVTM and ANQGSEA. V shed 5 bases, J shed 9 bases, and the junction held 10 bases outside the gene matches. The CDR3 is made up of 13 amino acids. CDR3 sequence reads: CSVRTGDRGPQHF. In DNA, the CDR3 is TGCAGCGTTCGTACAGGGGACCGCGGGCCCCAGCATTTT.

This clone showed up many times. V gene TRBV24-1 combines with J gene TRBJ2-3; 11 nucleotides agree with TRBD2. The CDR3 length is 13 residues. Looked up from germline, CDR1 is KGHDR and CDR2 is SFDVKD. V was pared by 10 bases and J by 3 bases, with 2 bases of the junction left unmatched. CDR3 nucleotide sequence: TGTGCCACTTCTAGCGGGGGGACAGATACGCAGTATTTT. Protein: CATSSGGTDTQYF.

The chain has TRBV18 and TRBJ1-1; D possibly corresponds to TRBD1 (6 bases). V was clipped by 3 bases and J by 13 bases, with 18 bases between them. Germline assignment: CDR1 KGHSH and CDR2 LQKENI. This CDR3 region has 13 residues. CDR3 amino acids: CASSPQGITLGFF. CDR3 DNA: TGTGCCAGCTCACCCCAGGGGATTACTTTGGGTTTCTTT. The full variable domain, with the rest looked up from reference TRBV18 and TRBJ1-1, is NAGVMQNPRHLVRRRGQEARLRCSPMKGHSHVYWYRQLPEEGLKFMVYLQKENIIDESGMPKERFSAEFPKEGPSILRIQQVVRGDSAAYFCASSPQGITLGFFGQGTRLTVV.

The chain recombines TRBV18 with TRBJ1-1, with D unresolved. From germline, CDR1 is KGHSH and CDR2 LQKENI. The CDR3 covers 12 residues. Trimming pared 4 bases from V and 1 base from J, leaving 4 bases between. CDR3 nucleotide sequence: TGTGCCAGCTCACGTCCGAACACTGAAGCTTTCTTT. Residues: CASSRPNTEAFF.

The J gene is TRBJ2-5, the V gene TRBV12-3 or TRBV12-4; no clear D. V was shortened by 5 bases and J by 3 bases, with 4 bases between the two germline ends. The CDR3 length is 11 residues. CDR3 sequence: CASSQEETQYF. CDR3 sequence (DNA): TGTGCCAGCAGTCAGGAAGAGACCCAGTACTTC.

In DNA, the CDR3 is TGTGCCAGCAGCCAAGATTCTTCCCACTCCAGAAGCTACACCTTC. It codes for CASSQDSSHSRSYTF. The rearrangement uses TRBV3-1 (or the pseudogene TRBV3-2) and TRBJ1-2, with D uncertain. The CDR3 has 15 residues. Between the trimmed V and J ends, which lost 0 bases and 9 bases, there was a span of 17 bases. The germline gives CDR1 LGHDT, CDR2 YNNKEL (reference sequence).

This sequence joins TRBV6-2 or TRBV6-3 and TRBJ1-5; a weak D match, TRBD1 (6 bases). Trimming took off 4 bases at V and 3 bases at J, with 16 bases between the two ends. The CDR3 length is 16 residues. Germline V CDR1 and CDR2: MNHEY, SVGEGT. CDR3 sequence: CASSFHIAGDNQPQHF. As DNA, the CDR3 is TGTGCCAGCAGTTTTCACATAGCAGGGGACAATCAGCCCCAGCATTTT.

The chain uses TRBV4-1 and TRBJ1-1, with TRBD1 matching 9 bases. The CDR3 contains 17 residues. From germline, CDR1 is MGHRA and CDR2 YSYEKL. The J segment lost 4 bases and the V segment lost 0 bases, leaving 9 bases of the junction unmatched. CDR3 DNA: TGCGCCAGCAGCCAAGATCTAGGGACAGGGTTGTCCACTGAAGCTTTCTTT. Translating it yields CASSQDLGTGLSTEAFF.

This chain connects TRBV5-1 to TRBJ1-1; no definite D call. Trimming took off 5 bases at V and 6 bases at J, with 17 bases between the two ends. CDR1 and CDR2 (germline): SGHRS, YFSETQ. The CDR3 totals 14 residues. The CDR3 reads CASRSNSGVPEAFF. The DNA of the CDR3 is TGCGCCAGCAGATCAAACTCCGGGGTCCCTGAAGCTTTCTTT.

The V gene is TRBV15, the J gene TRBJ2-5; 9 nucleotides line up with TRBD1. Germline CDR1 is LNHNV and CDR2 is YYDKDF (reference sequence). Trimming took 7 bases from V and 3 from J; bases not matched to a gene: 18. CDR3 length: 18 amino acids. The CDR3 region has the DNA TGTGCCACCACCGCAGGGGCCCCCAACCGGGACAGGGAAGAGACCCAGTACTTC. Amino acid sequence: CATTAGAPNRDREETQYF.

The chain recombines TRBV2 with TRBJ2-7; tentative D call: TRBD1 (7 bases). From germline, CDR1 is SNHLY and CDR2 FYNNEI. The CDR3 totals 12 residues. V was clipped by 6 bases and J by 6 bases, with 12 bases between them. The DNA for the CDR3 is TGTGCCAGCAGAAGACAGGGAGGCGAGCAGTACTTC. Amino acids: CASRRQGGEQYF.

The V and J genes are TRBV9 and TRBJ2-7; TRBD2 is a possible D gene (6 bases). The CDR3 runs to 14 residues. V was clipped by 0 bases and J by 0 bases, with 7 bases between them. The V gene's germline CDR1 is SGDLS and CDR2 YYNGEE. The DNA for the CDR3 is TGTGCCAGCAGCGTAGAACTAGCCTCCTACGAGCAGTACTTC. Its translation is CASSVELASYEQYF.

The gene calls are TRBV6-5 and TRBJ2-2, with TRBD1 matching over 8 bases. This CDR3 has 13 residues. Germline-derived CDR1 and CDR2 are MNHEY and SVGAGI. Trimming took 6 bases from V and 7 from J; bases not matched to a gene: 4. CDR3 amino acids: CASSLGQGGELFF. The DNA for the CDR3 is TGTGCCAGCAGCCTTGGACAGGGCGGGGAGCTGTTTTTT.